These 31 T cell receptor beta chains originate from one sample sequenced in a study of somatic mutations in cytotoxic T cells in rheumatoid arthritis (dated by TCRdb to between 2016 and 2019). The library was obtained by the immunoSEQ multiplex PCR assay. Not all clones reach the TCRdb copy of this immuneACCESS table, which keeps in-frame sequences only. Checked studies attribute under half of the gap to unresolved V genes and leave the rest unexplained. The sample profile shows over 15,000 clones; approximately 67% of them were found once. The biggest ten clones account for about 20% of the sample. Sequenced input: CD8+ T cells sorted from blood. Receptor source: an adult with rheumatoid arthritis.

This rearrangement joins TRBV6-5 to TRBJ2-1; D remains unclear. Germline assignment: CDR1 MNHEY and CDR2 SVGAGI. Trimming removed 4 bases from V and 0 bases from J, with 13 bases in between. CDR3 length: 16 residues. The DNA for the CDR3 is TGTGCCAGCAGTTTAGAAACGACCGACTCCTACAATGAGCAGTTCTTC. Protein product: CASSLETTDSYNEQFF.

This chain joins TRBV28 and TRBJ2-3, with D unresolved. Germline CDR1 MDHEN, CDR2 SYDVKM. There are 12 residues in the CDR3. The ends were cut back, 7 bases at V and 3 bases at J, with 8 bases in the middle. CDR3 in amino acids: CASNSRTDTQYF. CDR3 DNA sequence: TGTGCCAGCAACTCCCGAACAGATACGCAGTATTTT.

This clone was seen a single time. The chain links TRBV13 to TRBJ1-5; no reliable D call. The CDR3 loop spans 14 amino acids. The V gene's germline CDR1 is PRHDT and CDR2 FYEKMQ (reference sequence). Trimming removed 0 bases from V and 6 bases from J, with 9 bases in between. The CDR3 nucleotides are TGTGCCAGCAGCTTAGGACGGGGATCTCAGCCCCAGCATTTT. Protein product: CASSLGRGSQPQHF.

This chain uses TRBV19 with TRBJ2-7, with 9 bases identical to TRBD1. From germline, CDR1 is LNHDA and CDR2 SQIVND (reference sequence). CDR3 size: 16 residues. V dropped 3 bases and J dropped 7; count of bases not matched to a gene: 13. The CDR3, as DNA: TGTGCCAGTAGTATTGAGGGTACAGGGGGCCTTTCGGAGCAGTACTTC. Translated, it gives CASSIEGTGGLSEQYF. The full variable domain, completed using reference TRBV19 and TRBJ2-7, is DGGITQSPKYLFRKEGQNVTLSCEQNLNHDAMYWYRQDPGQGLRLIYYSQIVNDFQKGDIAEGYSVSREKKESFPLTVTSAQKNPTAFYLCASSIEGTGGLSEQYFGPGTRLTVT.

This clone was seen more than once but under ten times. The V and J genes are TRBV2 and TRBJ1-2; 9 bases agree with TRBD1. Germline values: CDR1 SNHLY, CDR2 FYNNEI. This CDR3 is built from 12 residues. Trimming removed 6 bases from V and 6 bases from J; junction bases left unmatched: 2. CDR3 region: CASRDRGDGYTF. Written as DNA, the CDR3 is TGTGCCAGCAGGGACAGGGGCGATGGCTACACCTTC.

This clone was seen only a few times. This rearrangement joins TRBV4-1 to TRBJ1-3; D is undetermined. Trimming removed 1 base at V and 9 bases at J, with 16 bases between. The CDR3 runs 15 residues. Germline V gives CDR1 MGHRA, CDR2 YSYEKL. CDR3 amino acids: CASSQGSPSGGTIYF. The CDR3 bases are TGCGCCAGCAGCCAAGGTAGCCCATCCGGTGGCACCATATATTTT.

The rearrangement uses TRBV6-4 and TRBJ2-7; 8 bases map to TRBD1. The CDR3 consists of 13 residues. V lost 4 bases, J lost 6 bases, and 5 bases stayed unmatched. Per the germline V gene, CDR1 is MRHNA and CDR2 is SNTAGT. The CDR3 sequence is CASSATGVGEQYF. The CDR3 region has the DNA TGTGCCAGCAGTGCGACAGGGGTTGGCGAGCAGTACTTC.

This rearrangement joins TRBV2 to TRBJ2-2; 13 bases match TRBD2. Trimming removed 8 bases from V and 4 bases from J; junction bases left unmatched: 13. Germline CDR1 is SNHLY and CDR2 is FYNNEI. The CDR3 contains 18 residues. CDR3 in amino acids: CASRSPLAGGPGTGELFF. In nucleotides, the CDR3 is TGTGCCAGCCGGAGCCCACTAGCGGGGGGGCCCGGCACCGGGGAGCTGTTTTTT.

The chain has TRBV6-6 and TRBJ2-2, with a possible D match to TRBD2 (6 bases). From germline, CDR1 is MNHNY and CDR2 SVGAGI (reference sequence). Trimming took off 7 bases at V and 3 bases at J, with 12 bases between the two ends. The CDR3 length is 14 residues. The DNA of the CDR3 is TGTGCCAGCACCCTGCCTAGCGACACCGGGGAGCTGTTTTTT. It yields the protein CASTLPSDTGELFF.

The chain employs TRBV2 and TRBJ2-6; unclear D gene. CDR3 size: 15 residues. Germline V lookup: CDR1 SNHLY, CDR2 FYNNEI. The V gene lost 6 bases and the J gene lost 0 bases, with 9 bases spanning the gap. The DNA for the CDR3 is TGTGCCAGCAGACGTGGGGACTCTGGGGCCAACGTCCTGACTTTC. Its protein product is CASRRGDSGANVLTF.

The chain carries TRBV7-8 and TRBJ1-5; tentative D call: TRBD1 (5 bases). The CDR3 spans 14 residues. Trimming left V 6 bases short and J 0 bases short, with 9 bases between. The germline CDR1 and CDR2 sequences are SGHVS and FQNEAQ. The chain's CDR3 is CASRSGFSNQPQHF. The CDR3 bases are TGTGCCAGCAGATCAGGGTTTAGCAATCAGCCCCAGCATTTT.

CDR3 protein: CASSLSYQEGSSTDTQYF. The CDR3 DNA follows: TGTGCCAGCAGCTTATCTTATCAGGAGGGGTCTAGCACAGATACGCAGTATTTT. This chain links TRBV7-3 with TRBJ2-3; a weak D match, TRBD2 (6 bases). Germline CDR1 and CDR2: SGHTA and FQGTGA. The germline V and J ends were trimmed by 2 bases and 0 bases, with 18 bases remaining between them. CDR3 length equals 18 residues.

This clone was seen a single time. This chain links TRBV25-1 with TRBJ2-7; maybe TRBD1 (5 bases). Germline V CDR1 and CDR2: MGHDK, SYGVNS. This CDR3 has 14 residues. V lost 3 bases, J lost 6 bases, and 15 bases lay in between. The CDR3 coding sequence is TGTGCCAGCAGTGAGGGCTTTGGGGCTCTCGAGCAGTACTTC. Encoded protein: CASSEGFGALEQYF.

The chain combines TRBV13 with TRBJ1-6; a weak D match, TRBD1 (5 bases). This CDR3 contains 13 residues. The germline CDR1 and CDR2 sequences are PRHDT and FYEKMQ (reference sequence). V dropped 6 bases and J dropped 9 bases, with 12 bases sitting between them. Written as DNA, the CDR3 is TGTGCCAGCAGGCAGGGTAACGGTTCACCCCTCCACTTT. Residues: CASRQGNGSPLHF.

The V and J genes are TRBV28 and TRBJ2-3; no clear D. Germline assignment: CDR1 MDHEN and CDR2 SYDVKM. This CDR3 spans 14 amino acids. V lost 2 bases and J lost 0, with 6 bases in between. This CDR3 reads CASSLLSSTDTQYF. The CDR3 DNA follows: TGTGCCAGCAGTTTACTATCTAGCACAGATACGCAGTATTTT.

The rearrangement links TRBV19 to TRBJ1-5; no firm D call. Germline CDR1 is LNHDA and CDR2 is SQIVND (reference sequence). V lost 5 bases to trimming and J lost 0 bases, with 11 bases between them. This CDR3 comprises 15 residues. The CDR3, as DNA: TGTGCCAGTAGTCCCCAGTCTTATAGCAATCAGCCCCAGCATTTT. Protein product: CASSPQSYSNQPQHF.

The J gene is TRBJ2-7, the V gene TRBV10-3, with 7 bases that match TRBD1. The CDR3 has 14 amino acids. The germline CDR1 and CDR2 sequences are ENHRY and SYGVKD. V gave up 0 bases and J gave up 3 bases; unmatched junction bases: 2. The CDR3 here is CAISESGQYYEQYF. The DNA for the CDR3 is TGTGCCATCAGTGAGTCGGGACAGTACTACGAGCAGTACTTC.

This clone is a singleton in its sample. The CDR3 sequence is CASSFGTGGDTEAFF. DNA for the CDR3: TGTGCCAGTAGTTTTGGGACAGGGGGGGACACTGAAGCTTTCTTT. The genes are TRBV19 and TRBJ1-1; 11 bases are a match to TRBD1. The trim removed 5 bases at V and 3 bases at J, leaving 5 bases unmatched. The length of the CDR3 is 15 residues. Germline V gene lookup returns CDR1 LNHDA and CDR2 SQIVND (reference sequence).

The chain has TRBV15 and TRBJ2-3; 8 bases fit TRBD2. Germline CDR1 and CDR2: LNHNV and YYDKDF (reference sequence). The CDR3 covers 17 residues. Trimming removed 0 bases from V and 4 bases from J; junction bases left unmatched: 9. The CDR3 reads CATSRDGTGGRADTQYF. CDR3 DNA: TGTGCCACCAGCAGAGATGGAACGGGGGGGCGGGCAGATACGCAGTATTTT.

The chain links TRBV5-1 to TRBJ2-7, with a weak D call TRBD1 (6 bases). The V end was cut by 4 bases, the J end by 1 base, with 12 bases between. Looked up from germline, CDR1 is SGHRS and CDR2 is YFSETQ. The CDR3 length is 14 residues. The DNA for the CDR3 is TGCGCCAGCAGCACTAACAGGGATTCCTACGAGCAGTACTTC. This gives the protein CASSTNRDSYEQYF.

There are a few counts of this clone. The V and J genes are TRBV14 and TRBJ2-1; possible D gene TRBD2, 5 bases. Trimming stripped 5 bases from V and 0 bases from J, with 14 bases between. Germline CDR1 and CDR2: SGHDN and FVKESK. The CDR3 runs to 16 residues. The CDR3 DNA follows: TGTGCCAGCAGCGAGCTCCCTGAGGGCTCCTACAATGAGCAGTTCTTC. The encoded protein is CASSELPEGSYNEQFF. Complete variable domain (other parts from reference TRBV14 and TRBJ2-1): EAGVTQFPSHSVIEKGQTVTLRCDPISGHDNLYWYRRVMGKEIKFLLHFVKESKQDESGMPNNRFLAERTGGTYSTLKVQPAELEDSGVYFCASSELPEGSYNEQFFGPGTRLTVL.

This rearrangement joins TRBV7-6 to TRBJ1-4, with D possibly TRBD1 on 6 matching bases. This CDR3 spans 19 amino acids. Germline lookup yields CDR1 SGHVS and CDR2 FNYEAQ. V lost 1 base, J lost 1 base, and 19 bases lay in between. The CDR3 DNA reads as TGTGCCAGCAGCTTAGTACCGGCAGGGGAGCGGGAAACTAATGAAAAACTGTTTTTT. The encoded protein is CASSLVPAGERETNEKLFF.

This clone showed up just a few times. The gene calls are TRBV28 and TRBJ1-1; D is uncertain. The V end lost 5 bases, the J end lost 1 base, and 8 bases lay between the germline ends. The CDR3 is 13 residues long. CDR1 and CDR2 (germline): MDHEN, SYDVKM. The CDR3 nucleotides read TGTGCCAGCAGTCGAGAGACGAACACTGAAGCTTTCTTT. This codes for CASSRETNTEAFF.

This clone has a single count. The chain is built from TRBV19 and TRBJ2-1; 7 nucleotides agree with TRBD1. Germline V lookup: CDR1 LNHDA, CDR2 SQIVND (reference sequence). J gave up 6 bases and V 7 bases, and 12 bases lay outside the gene matches. This CDR3 has 15 residues. CDR3 sequence (DNA): TGTGCCAGTACCAAAACGAGAAACAGGGGCAATGAGCAGTTCTTC. As protein: CASTKTRNRGNEQFF. Complete variable domain (other parts from reference TRBV19 and TRBJ2-1): DGGITQSPKYLFRKEGQNVTLSCEQNLNHDAMYWYRQDPGQGLRLIYYSQIVNDFQKGDIAEGYSVSREKKESFPLTVTSAQKNPTAFYLCASTKTRNRGNEQFFGPGTRLTVL.

The V and J genes are TRBV9 and TRBJ1-2; possible D gene TRBD1, 5 bases. CDR1 and CDR2 (germline): SGDLS, YYNGEE. This CDR3 has 13 residues. Trimming shortened V by 0 bases and J by 3 bases, and 6 bases separated the two germline ends. CDR3 protein: CASSVGGDYGYTF. The CDR3 region has the DNA TGTGCCAGCAGCGTAGGGGGGGACTATGGCTACACCTTC.

CDR3 loop: CAWTEAGVEQYF. Here the CDR3 DNA reads TGTGCCTGGACCGAGGCAGGGGTCGAGCAGTACTTC. The gene calls are TRBV30 and TRBJ2-7; D might be TRBD1 (6 bases). The germline V gene has CDR1 GTSNPN and CDR2 SVGIG (reference sequence). This CDR3 comprises 12 residues. The V end lost 4 bases, the J end lost 6 bases, and 13 bases lay between the germline ends.

The sample holds one count of this clone. The chain employs TRBV7-6 and TRBJ2-7, with 7 bases aligning to TRBD1. Unmatched junction bases numbered 3, after V lost 0 bases and J lost 1 base. Per the germline V gene, CDR1 is SGHVS and CDR2 is FNYEAQ. CDR3 length equals 15 residues. The CDR3 DNA reads as TGTGCCAGCAGCTTAGCCGCAGGGGGTTCCTACGAGCAGTACTTC. Its protein is CASSLAAGGSYEQYF.

This clone was detected a few times. The rearrangement links TRBV2 to TRBJ2-3; 7 positions match TRBD2. The J segment lost 4 bases and the V segment lost 10 bases, leaving 14 bases of the junction unmatched. Germline V gene lookup returns CDR1 SNHLY and CDR2 FYNNEI. This CDR3 comprises 15 residues. The CDR3 loop is CANLGPGTNADTQYF. CDR3 in DNA: TGTGCCAACCTCGGGCCAGGGACTAATGCAGATACGCAGTATTTT.

V and J are TRBV6-4 and TRBJ2-1; 9 bases match TRBD2. There are 15 residues in the CDR3. Per the germline V gene, CDR1 is MRHNA and CDR2 is SNTAGT. With 3 bases clipped from V and 0 bases from J, the junction kept 0 bases outside the gene matches. The CDR3 DNA reads TGTGCCAGCAGTGAGCGGGGGGGCTCCTACAATGAGCAGTTCTTC. As protein: CASSERGGSYNEQFF.

The rearrangement uses TRBV10-2 and TRBJ1-5; D possibly corresponds to TRBD1 (6 bases). V lost 6 bases and J lost 0, with 9 bases in between. In germline, CDR1 is WSHSY, CDR2 SAAADI. CDR3 length: 14 amino acids. CDR3 protein: CASRAGHSNQPQHF. The CDR3 nucleotides are TGCGCCAGCAGAGCGGGACATAGCAATCAGCCCCAGCATTTT.

The sample holds one count of this clone. V usage is TRBV4-1 and J usage is TRBJ1-2; D possibly corresponds to TRBD1 (6 bases). CDR1 and CDR2 from the germline V gene are MGHRA and YSYEKL. This CDR3 region has 14 residues. V was clipped by 1 base and J by 3 bases, with 9 bases between them. The CDR3 DNA sequence: TGCGCCAGCAGCCAAGTCGAGGGGGACTATGGCTACACCTTC. Translation gives CASSQVEGDYGYTF.